This T cell receptor beta chain was captured in a study of T cells in Graves' hyperthyroidism and ophthalmopathy. The wider study: Peripheral blood was secured at the point of initial diagnosis, before any treatment.

Germline V CDR1 and CDR2: SGHAT, FQNNGV. The V gene lost 2 bases and the J gene lost 0 bases, with 11 bases spanning the gap. This CDR3 comprises 16 residues. A note on this clonotype: The target antigen is unknown. A much larger clone is a single base away; this may be a read error.

Regarding the study as a whole: Most thyroid clonotypes expanded above 0.001 appeared in blood too.

The source material, RNA transcripts, was used to amplify TCR beta CDR3 regions. The TCR CDR3 was amplified in a first-round RT-PCR using the HTBI primer set. TCRdb reanalysed the multiplex PCR reads using MiXCR and keeps one entry per CDR3 protein. The data contain roughly 350,000 distinct CDR3 sequences, around 14% of them singletons. J is TRBJ1-3 and V is TRBV11-2; D unresolved. This receptor was identified in a woman aged 25 to 39 with Graves' hyperthyroidism. Sequenced: blood. This CDR3 is CASSLPEGYSGNTIYF. The CDR3 DNA follows: TGTGCCAGCAGCTTACCTGAAGGATACTCTGGAAACACCATATATTTT.